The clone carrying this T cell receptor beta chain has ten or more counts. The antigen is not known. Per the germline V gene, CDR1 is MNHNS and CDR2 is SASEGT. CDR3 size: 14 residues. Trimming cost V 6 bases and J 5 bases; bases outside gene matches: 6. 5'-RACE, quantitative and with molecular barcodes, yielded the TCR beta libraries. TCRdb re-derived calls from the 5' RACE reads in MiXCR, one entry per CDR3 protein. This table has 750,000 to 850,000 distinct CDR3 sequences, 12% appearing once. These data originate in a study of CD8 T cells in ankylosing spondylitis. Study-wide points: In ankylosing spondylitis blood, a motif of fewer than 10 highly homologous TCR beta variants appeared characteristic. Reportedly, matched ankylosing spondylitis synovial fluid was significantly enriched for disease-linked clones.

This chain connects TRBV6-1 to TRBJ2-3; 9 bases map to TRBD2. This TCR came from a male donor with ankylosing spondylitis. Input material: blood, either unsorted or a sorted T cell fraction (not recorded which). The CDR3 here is CASSFSGGRDTQYF. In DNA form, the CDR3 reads TGTGCCAGCAGCTTTAGCGGGGGAAGAGATACGCAGTATTTT.